The present T cell receptor (beta chain) was sequenced within a study of patients and donors after allogeneic stem cell transplantation. V lost 1 base to trimming and J lost 5 bases, with 5 bases between them. The CDR3 contains 12 residues. Per the germline V gene, CDR1 is SQVTM and CDR2 is ANQGSEA. TCRdb ran MiXCR on the RT-PCR reads and lists one entry per CDR3 protein. Found here are roughly 230,000 distinct CDR3 sequences, roughly 14% of them singletons; the top ten hold 11%. This clonotype was picked up many times. J is TRBJ2-2 and V is TRBV29-1; D unclear. The sequence was obtained from a human donor who was either an allogeneic HSCT recipient or a stem cell or donor lymphocyte infusion donor (not recorded which). It is not recorded whose cells these are; they may come from a transplant donor. Sequencing used blood, either unsorted or a sorted T cell fraction (not recorded which). The CDR3 DNA reads TGCAGCGTTGAAGGGGGAACCGGGGAGCTGTTTTTT. Translation gives CSVEGGTGELFF.